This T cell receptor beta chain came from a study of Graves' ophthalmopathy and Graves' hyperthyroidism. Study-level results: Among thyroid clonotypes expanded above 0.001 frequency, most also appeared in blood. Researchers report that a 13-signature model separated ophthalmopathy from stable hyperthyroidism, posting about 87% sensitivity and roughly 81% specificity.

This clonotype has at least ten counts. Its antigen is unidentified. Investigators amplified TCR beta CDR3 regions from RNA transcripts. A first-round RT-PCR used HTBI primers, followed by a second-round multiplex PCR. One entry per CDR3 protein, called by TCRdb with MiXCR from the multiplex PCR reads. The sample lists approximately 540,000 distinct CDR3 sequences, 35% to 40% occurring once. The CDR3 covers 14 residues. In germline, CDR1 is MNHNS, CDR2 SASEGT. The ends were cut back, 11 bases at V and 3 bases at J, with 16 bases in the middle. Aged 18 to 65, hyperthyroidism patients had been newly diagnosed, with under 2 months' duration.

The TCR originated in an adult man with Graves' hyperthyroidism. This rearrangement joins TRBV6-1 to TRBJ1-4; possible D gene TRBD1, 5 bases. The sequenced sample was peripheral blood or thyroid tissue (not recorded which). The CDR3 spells CASLMGQPNEKLFF. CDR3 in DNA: TGTGCCTCACTAATGGGGCAGCCTAATGAAAAACTGTTTTTT.